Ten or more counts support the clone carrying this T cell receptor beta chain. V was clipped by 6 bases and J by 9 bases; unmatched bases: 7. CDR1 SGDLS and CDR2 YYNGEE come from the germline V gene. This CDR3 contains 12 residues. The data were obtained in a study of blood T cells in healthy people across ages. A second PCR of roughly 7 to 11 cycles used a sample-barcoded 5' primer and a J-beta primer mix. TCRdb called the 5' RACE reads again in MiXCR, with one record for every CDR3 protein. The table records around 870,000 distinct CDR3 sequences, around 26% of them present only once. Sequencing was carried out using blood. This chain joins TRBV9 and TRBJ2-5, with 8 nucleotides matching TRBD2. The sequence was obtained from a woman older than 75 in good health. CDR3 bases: TGTGCCAGCAACGGGGGGGCTGGGGCCCAGTACTTC. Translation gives CASNGGAGAQYF.